This T cell receptor (beta chain) appears in the sequencing data of a study of blood T cell repertoires in COVID-19. Only in-frame clones appear in the TCRdb table, and some are missing; sequencing was by immunoSEQ multiplex PCR. The table lists more than 25,000 clones, more than 75% of them singletons. The CDR3 has 13 residues. V lost 6 bases to trimming and J lost 6 bases; unmatched junction nucleotides: 3. CDR1 and CDR2 (germline): KGHDR, SFDVKD. This sequence was found in a man in his sixties or seventies with active or convalescent COVID-19. The chain has TRBV24-1 and TRBJ1-2; 10 nucleotides agree with TRBD1. Source material: peripheral blood. CDR3 in amino acids: CATSLGQGHGYTF. CDR3 nucleotide sequence: TGTGCCACCAGTTTGGGACAGGGGCATGGCTACACCTTC.